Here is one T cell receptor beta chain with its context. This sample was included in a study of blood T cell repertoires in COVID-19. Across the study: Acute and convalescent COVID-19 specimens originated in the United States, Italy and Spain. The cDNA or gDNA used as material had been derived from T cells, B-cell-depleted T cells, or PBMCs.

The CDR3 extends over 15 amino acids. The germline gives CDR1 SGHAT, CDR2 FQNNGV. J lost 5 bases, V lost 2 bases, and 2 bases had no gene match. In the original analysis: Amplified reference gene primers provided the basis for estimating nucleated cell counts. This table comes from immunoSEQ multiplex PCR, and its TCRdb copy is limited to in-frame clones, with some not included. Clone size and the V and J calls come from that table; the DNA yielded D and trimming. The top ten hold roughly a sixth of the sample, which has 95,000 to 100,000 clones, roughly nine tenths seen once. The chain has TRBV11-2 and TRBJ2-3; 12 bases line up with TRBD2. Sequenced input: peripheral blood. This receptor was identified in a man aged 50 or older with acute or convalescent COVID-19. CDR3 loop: CASSLLAGGLDTQYF. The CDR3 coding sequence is TGTGCCAGCAGCTTACTAGCGGGGGGGCTAGATACGCAGTATTTT.